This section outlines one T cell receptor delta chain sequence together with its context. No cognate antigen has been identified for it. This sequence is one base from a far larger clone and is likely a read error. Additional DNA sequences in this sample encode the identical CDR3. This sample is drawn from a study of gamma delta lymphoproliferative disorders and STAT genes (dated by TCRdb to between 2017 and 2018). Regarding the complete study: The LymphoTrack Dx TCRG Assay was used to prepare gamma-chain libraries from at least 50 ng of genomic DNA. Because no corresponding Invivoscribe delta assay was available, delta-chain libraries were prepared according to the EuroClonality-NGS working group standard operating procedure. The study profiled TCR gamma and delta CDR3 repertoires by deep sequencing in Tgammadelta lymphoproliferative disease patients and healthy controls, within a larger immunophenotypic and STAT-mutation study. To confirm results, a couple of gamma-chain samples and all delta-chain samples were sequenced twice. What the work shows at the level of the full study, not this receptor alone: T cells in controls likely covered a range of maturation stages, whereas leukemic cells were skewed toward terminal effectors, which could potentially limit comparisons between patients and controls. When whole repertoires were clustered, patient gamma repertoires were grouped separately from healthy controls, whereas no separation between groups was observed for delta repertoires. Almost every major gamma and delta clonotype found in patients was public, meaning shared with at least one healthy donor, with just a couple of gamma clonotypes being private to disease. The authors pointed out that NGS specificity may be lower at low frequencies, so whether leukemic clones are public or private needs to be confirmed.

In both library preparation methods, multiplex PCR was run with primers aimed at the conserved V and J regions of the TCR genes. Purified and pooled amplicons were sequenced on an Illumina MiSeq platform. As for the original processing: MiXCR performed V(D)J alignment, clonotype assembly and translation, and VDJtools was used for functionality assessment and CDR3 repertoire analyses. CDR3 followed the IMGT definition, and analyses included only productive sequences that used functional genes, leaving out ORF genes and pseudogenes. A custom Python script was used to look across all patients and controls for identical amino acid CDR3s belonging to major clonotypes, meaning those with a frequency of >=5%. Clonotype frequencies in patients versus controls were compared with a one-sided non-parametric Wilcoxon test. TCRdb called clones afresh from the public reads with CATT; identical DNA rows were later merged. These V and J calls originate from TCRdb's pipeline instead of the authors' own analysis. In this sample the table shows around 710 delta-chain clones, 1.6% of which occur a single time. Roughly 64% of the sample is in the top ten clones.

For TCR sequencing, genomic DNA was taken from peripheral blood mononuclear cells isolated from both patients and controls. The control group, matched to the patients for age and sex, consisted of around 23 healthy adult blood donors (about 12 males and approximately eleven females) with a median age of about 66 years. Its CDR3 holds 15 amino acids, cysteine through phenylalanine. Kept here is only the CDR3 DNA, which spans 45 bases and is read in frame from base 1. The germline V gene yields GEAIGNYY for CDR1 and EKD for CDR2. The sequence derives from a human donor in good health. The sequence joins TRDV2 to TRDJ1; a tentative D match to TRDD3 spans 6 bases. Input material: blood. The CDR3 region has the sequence CACDTLGGPTDKLIF. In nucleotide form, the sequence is TGTGCCTGTGACACTTTGGGGGGTCCGACCGATAAACTCATCTTC.